The 20 T cell receptor beta chains below were found in one sample sequenced in a study of control samples from healthy donors and cancer patients. The repertoire was sequenced with immunoSEQ multiplex PCR; TCRdb's copy has only in-frame clones and lacks some. The data hold just over 80,000 clones, with roughly 89% observed a single time. The sequenced sample consisted of blood. The receptors originated from a man aged 45-60 years in good health.

The chain links TRBV19 to TRBJ1-5, with D unresolved. The germline V and J ends were trimmed by 3 bases and 5 bases, with 11 bases remaining between them. The germline CDR1 and CDR2 sequences are LNHDA and SQIVND (reference sequence). The CDR3 length is 14 residues. This CDR3 is CASSILVFDQPQHF. The CDR3 nucleotides read TGTGCCAGTAGTATTTTGGTCTTCGATCAGCCCCAGCATTTT.

The rearrangement links TRBV5-6 to TRBJ2-1; 9 bases agree with TRBD1. Germline V gives CDR1 SGHDT, CDR2 YYEEEE. This CDR3 region has 15 residues. After removal of 4 bases from V and 4 bases from J, the junction contained 6 bases not matched to a gene. The CDR3 spells CASSPGTGSYNEQFF. CDR3 coding DNA: TGTGCCAGCAGCCCTGGGACAGGGAGTTACAATGAGCAGTTCTTC. The complete variable domain, with remaining parts taken from reference TRBV5-6 and TRBJ2-1, reads DAGVTQSPTHLIKTRGQQVTLRCSPKSGHDTVSWYQQALGQGPQFIFQYYEEEERQRGNFPDRFSGHQFPNYSSELNVNALLLGDSALYLCASSPGTGSYNEQFFGPGTRLTVL.

This clone has a handful of counts. The J gene is TRBJ1-1, the V gene TRBV18, with D tentatively TRBD1 (5 bases). The V and J ends lost 0 bases and 6 bases respectively, with 11 bases between them. CDR1 is KGHSH, CDR2 LQKENI, per germline. The CDR3 runs to 14 residues. CDR3 protein: CASSPPSGVSEAFF. DNA for the CDR3: TGTGCCAGCTCACCACCGTCGGGGGTGTCTGAAGCTTTCTTT.

The chain joins TRBV5-1 to TRBJ2-1; D possibly corresponds to TRBD1 (7 bases). The CDR3 has 18 residues. Germline V gene lookup returns CDR1 SGHRS and CDR2 YFSETQ. Deletions cut 2 bases from V and 0 bases from J, with 18 bases between. The chain's CDR3 is CASSFRRGRGSSYNEQFF. The CDR3 DNA follows: TGCGCCAGCAGCTTCAGGAGGGGGCGGGGCAGCTCCTACAATGAGCAGTTCTTC.

The gene calls are TRBV7-9 and TRBJ1-6; D is ambiguous. Germline V gene lookup returns CDR1 SEHNR and CDR2 FQNEAQ (reference sequence). The CDR3 is 12 residues long. V lost 2 bases to trimming and J lost 9 bases, with 5 bases between them. This chain's CDR3 is CASSLPLSPLHF. DNA of the CDR3: TGTGCCAGCAGCTTACCGCTTTCACCCCTCCACTTT.

The rearrangement links TRBV5-1 to TRBJ2-2; D uncertain. The germline CDR1 and CDR2 sequences are SGHRS and YFSETQ. The CDR3 sequence is 15 residues long. Between the trimmed V and J ends, which lost 0 bases and 0 bases, there was a span of 6 bases. CDR3 protein: CASSLVRSNTGELFF. The CDR3 DNA follows: TGCGCCAGCAGCTTGGTTCGGTCGAACACCGGGGAGCTGTTTTTT. The variable domain in full, completed from reference TRBV5-1 and TRBJ2-2, reads KAGVTQTPRYLIKTRGQQVTLSCSPISGHRSVSWYQQTPGQGLQFLFEYFSETQRNKGNFPGRFSGRQFSNSRSEMNVSTLELGDSALYLCASSLVRSNTGELFFGEGSRLTVL.

By proportion, this clone is medium-sized. The rearrangement joins TRBV13 to TRBJ2-7, with a tentative D call TRBD1 (5 bases). The CDR3 length is 15 residues. The germline CDR1 and CDR2 sequences are PRHDT and FYEKMQ (reference sequence). Between the trimmed V and J ends, which lost 0 bases and 2 bases, there was a span of 11 bases. The CDR3 DNA reads TGTGCCAGCAGCTTAGGCACGACAGCAGCCTACGAGCAGTACTTC. Residues: CASSLGTTAAYEQYF.

The J gene is TRBJ2-3, the V gene TRBV7-3, with 13 nucleotides matching TRBD2. Germline-derived CDR1 and CDR2 are SGHTA and FQGTGA. The V gene end was trimmed by 1 base and the J gene end by 5 bases; junction bases not matched to a gene: 6. There are 17 residues in the CDR3. CDR3 in amino acids: CASSLNGLAGVQDTQYF. Written as DNA, the CDR3 is TGTGCCAGCAGCTTAAATGGACTAGCGGGGGTCCAAGATACGCAGTATTTT.

CDR3 nucleotide sequence: TGTGCCAGCAGCTTAGATCAGGGTAGACAACCGTTCTTC. Translation: CASSLDQGRQPFF. J is TRBJ2-1 and V is TRBV11-2; D might be TRBD1 (5 bases). This CDR3 region has 13 residues. V lost 0 bases, J lost 15 bases, and 15 bases lay in between. Germline V gene lookup returns CDR1 SGHAT and CDR2 FQNNGV.

V gene TRBV27 combines with J gene TRBJ2-1, with D tentatively TRBD2 (5 bases). This CDR3 is built from 14 residues. Germline loops: CDR1 MNHEY, CDR2 SMNVEV (reference sequence). V was cut by 8 bases and J by 2 bases, with 13 bases left in between. The CDR3 coding sequence is TGTGCCAGCCTCTCCGGGATCCCCTACAATGAGCAGTTCTTC. Translating it yields CASLSGIPYNEQFF.

This sequence joins TRBV25-1 and TRBJ1-5, with TRBD1 matching 7 bases. The CDR3 spans 14 residues. Germline CDR1 MGHDK, CDR2 SYGVNS. V trimming: 2 bases; J trimming: 5 bases; junction bases outside the gene matches: 3. CDR3: CASSEGTGDQPQHF. The CDR3 DNA reads as TGTGCCAGCAGTGAAGGAACAGGGGATCAGCCCCAGCATTTT.

This sequence joins TRBV6-5 and TRBJ1-1; no clear D. The germline gives CDR1 MNHEY, CDR2 SVGAGI. CDR3 size: 15 residues. Trimming cost V 6 bases and J 0 bases, with 14 bases left between them. The CDR3 protein is CASRGRRTMNTEAFF. CDR3 nucleotides: TGTGCCAGCAGAGGACGGCGTACCATGAACACTGAAGCTTTCTTT.

The chain employs TRBV7-9 and TRBJ1-3; 10 bases are a match to TRBD1. Trimming removed 3 bases from V and 2 bases from J; junction bases left unmatched: 7. Germline lookup yields CDR1 SEHNR and CDR2 FQNEAQ (reference sequence). This CDR3 contains 17 residues. CDR3 nucleotides: TGTGCCAGCAGCTTGGTGACCGGGACAGGGGCTGGAAACACCATATATTTT. Protein: CASSLVTGTGAGNTIYF.

The V gene is TRBV30, the J gene TRBJ1-3; D may be TRBD1 (6 bases). Germline lookup yields CDR1 GTSNPN and CDR2 SVGIG (reference sequence). V was trimmed by 7 bases and J by 5 bases, leaving 12 bases between them. This CDR3 contains 12 residues. CDR3 nucleotides: TGTGCCTACGAGGGGGGACGAAACACCATATATTTT. The encoded protein is CAYEGGRNTIYF.

J is TRBJ1-2 and V is TRBV5-1; D call uncertain. The V and J ends lost 2 bases and 6 bases respectively, with 14 bases between them. Germline-derived CDR1 and CDR2 are SGHRS and YFSETQ. The CDR3 runs to 14 residues. CDR3 bases: TGCGCCAGCAGCTTTGGTAACCCTAGGGATGGCTACACCTTC. This codes for CASSFGNPRDGYTF.

This chain joins TRBV25-1 and TRBJ2-5, with 7 bases lining up with TRBD2. V was pared by 4 bases and J by 5 bases, with 7 bases of the junction left unmatched. The CDR3 covers 14 residues. Germline-derived CDR1 and CDR2 are MGHDK and SYGVNS. CDR3 nucleotide sequence: TGTGCCAGCAGTGTGGGAGGGATTGGTGAGACCCAGTACTTC. Protein product: CASSVGGIGETQYF. The complete variable domain, with remaining parts taken from reference TRBV25-1 and TRBJ2-5, reads EADIYQTPRYLVIGTGKKITLECSQTMGHDKMYWYQQDPGMELHLIHYSYGVNSTEKGDLSSESTVSRIRTEHFPLTLESARPSHTSQYLCASSVGGIGETQYFGPGTRLLVL.

The chain's CDR3 is CATSSGFSNQPQHF. CDR3 DNA: TGTGCCACCAGTTCGGGGTTTAGCAATCAGCCCCAGCATTTT. The V call is TRBV15, the J call TRBJ1-5, with D uncertain. With 6 bases removed from V and 0 bases from J, the gap between germline ends came to 9 bases. The CDR3 is 14 residues long. Per the germline V gene, CDR1 is LNHNV and CDR2 is YYDKDF (reference sequence).

This sequence joins TRBV10-2 and TRBJ1-1; D may be TRBD1 (6 bases). V was shortened by 2 bases and J by 11 bases, with 12 bases between the two germline ends. From germline, CDR1 is WSHSY and CDR2 SAAADI. CDR3 size: 12 residues. The CDR3 loop is CASSEIAGAAFF. The DNA of the CDR3 is TGCGCCAGCAGTGAGATCGCAGGGGCTGCTTTCTTT.

The rearrangement links TRBV24-1 to TRBJ2-1; 9 bases are a match to TRBD2. This CDR3 has 15 residues. V lost 1 base to trimming and J lost 7 bases; unmatched junction nucleotides: 4. In germline, CDR1 is KGHDR, CDR2 SFDVKD. The CDR3 here is CATSDFLAGVNEQFF. The CDR3 DNA is TGTGCCACCAGTGATTTCTTAGCGGGGGTTAATGAGCAGTTCTTC.

This chain connects TRBV9 to TRBJ1-3; D may be TRBD1 (6 bases). Trimming shortened V by 0 bases and J by 4 bases, and 17 bases separated the two germline ends. CDR1 is SGDLS and CDR2 is YYNGEE in the germline V gene. The CDR3 is 17 amino acids. The DNA for the CDR3 is TGTGCCAGCAGCGTAGGTCCCGATGGGGGGCTAGGAAACACCATATATTTT. Amino acid sequence: CASSVGPDGGLGNTIYF.